These T cell receptor beta chains were read from a single sample in a study of cytomegalovirus exposure and HLA in healthy donors. The protocol was immunoSEQ multiplex PCR, while the TCRdb copy is restricted to in-frame clones and leaves out a portion. The sample carries approximately 100,000 clones, around 76% recorded once. The sequencing input was PBMCs. The receptors were gathered from a woman in her 50s in good health and CMV-seropositive. Both conserved end residues are trimmed from each CDR3. Each record gives: V gene, J gene, CDR3 protein.

TRBV19,TRBJ1-1,ASSILERDPEAF
TRBV6-1,TRBJ2-2,ASSEPGGRTGELF
TRBV18,TRBJ1-1,ASSPGTDLLNTEAF
TRBV7-2,TRBJ1-6,ASSLSPGSPISPLH
TRBV2,TRBJ1-1,ASNRLNTEAF
TRBV2,TRBJ2-5,ASSGRETQY
TRBV25-1,TRBJ1-6,ASSEYPNSYNSPLH
TRBV5-1,TRBJ1-2,ASSLGTASFRPNYGYT
TRBV29-1,TRBJ1-2,SVPDRANYGYT
TRBV7-9,TRBJ1-6,ASSRINRGARGSPLH
TRBV29-1,TRBJ1-3,SVVFAVANTIY
TRBV11-2,TRBJ2-7,ASSWDYYEQY
TRBV7-9,TRBJ1-2,ASRLAGYRDGYT
TRBV4-2,TRBJ1-4,ASSQDQVKLF
TRBV7-6,TRBJ2-3,ASSLGAGGTDTQY
TRBV5-1,TRBJ2-1,ASSSSVFEQF
TRBV7-9,TRBJ2-1,ASSPIPGEIYNEQF
TRBV29-1,TRBJ2-1,SVELSDRGPFLTHNEQF
TRBV29-1,TRBJ2-1,SVDIWGGKINEQF
TRBV11-3,TRBJ2-5,ASSLVQQETQY
TRBV9,TRBJ2-1,ASSPLGSSGISYNEQF
TRBV4-1,TRBJ2-7,ASSAGAGGPYEQY
TRBV6-1,TRBJ1-5,ASTESGDQPQH
TRBV19,TRBJ2-3,ASSPNPSPSTDTQY